Listed below are T cell receptor beta chains from one sample, sequenced in a study of neurological immune-mediated disorders. TCRdb independently ran MiXCR on the 5' RACE reads; one entry per CDR3 protein. Seen here are about 57,000 distinct CDR3 sequences, 9.5% to 15% observed once, and the top ten hold approximately 12%. Input material: PBMCs. These receptors originate from a woman aged 55-69 years with HTLV-1-associated myelopathy (HAM/TSP). The CDR3 runs from the conserved cysteine through the conserved F or W. A D gene is named only where the DNA matches it firmly. Expanded clones get a size class; other rows say once, few or many, or leave the size out.

D gene | J gene | V gene | clone size | CDR3 protein | CDR3 DNA
NA | TRBJ2-1 | TRBV6-5 | many | CASSYRRVGYNEQFF | TGTGCCAGCAGTTATCGGAGAGTTGGGTACAATGAGCAGTTCTTC
NA | TRBJ2-1 | TRBV27 | many | CASTQGVGGNEQFF | TGTGCCAGCACCCAAGGCGTAGGGGGCAATGAGCAGTTCTTC
TRBD1 | TRBJ1-5 | TRBV20-1 | medium-sized | CSATLQGAGGQPQHF | TGCAGTGCTACCCTACAGGGGGCGGGAGGTCAGCCCCAGCATTTT
NA | TRBJ2-7 | TRBV12-3/TRBV12-4 | many | CASSTGSSYEQYF | TGTGCCAGCAGTACCGGGAGCTCCTACGAGCAGTACTTC
NA | TRBJ1-2 | TRBV6-6 | few | CAICLEVNYGYTF | TGTGCTATTTGTCTGGAGGTCAACTATGGCTACACCTTC
NA | TRBJ1-3 | TRBV20-1 | NA | CSVLGAAGNTIYF | TGCTCAGTGCTGGGGGCAGCCGGAAACACCATATATTTT
NA | TRBJ2-7 | TRBV6-6 | NA | CASRIFAASYEQYF | TGTGCCAGCAGGATTTTCGCGGCCTCCTACGAGCAGTACTTC
NA | TRBJ2-1 | TRBV27 | few | CASSLSIPGLHEQFF | TGTGCCAGCAGTTTATCGATCCCAGGGCTCCATGAGCAGTTCTTC
TRBD2 | TRBJ2-7 | TRBV5-1 | many | CASSFGTSGRIYEQYF | TGCGCCAGCAGCTTTGGTACTAGCGGGAGAATCTACGAGCAGTACTTC
NA | TRBJ1-2 | TRBV5-1 | many | CASSPTVNYGYTF | TGCGCCAGCAGCCCGACCGTAAACTATGGCTACACCTTC
TRBD1 | TRBJ1-1 | TRBV6-5 | many | CASSRDSVGEAFF | TGTGCCAGCAGCAGGGACAGCGTCGGGGAAGCTTTCTTT
TRBD1 | TRBJ2-1 | TRBV7-9 | many | CASSSTGGDNEQFF | TGTGCCAGCAGCTCGACAGGGGGGGACAATGAGCAGTTCTTC
NA | TRBJ2-7 | TRBV20-1 | many | CSARPRGPGVYEQYF | TGCAGTGCTAGACCGCGGGGCCCAGGGGTCTACGAGCAGTACTTC
NA | TRBJ1-1 | TRBV5-1 | many | CASSFRDKTEAFF | TGCGCCAGCAGCTTTCGGGATAAGACTGAAGCTTTCTTT
NA | TRBJ1-1 | TRBV28 | few | CASSSGLPEAFF | TGTGCCAGCAGTTCCGGGTTGCCTGAAGCTTTCTTT
TRBD1 | TRBJ1-1 | TRBV5-1 | many | CASSPGVGQGNTEAFF | TGCGCCAGCAGCCCAGGGGTAGGACAGGGGAACACTGAAGCTTTCTTT
NA | TRBJ2-3 | TRBV20-1 | once | CSAREDSFLSTDTQYF | TGCAGTGCTAGAGAAGACAGCTTCCTTAGCACAGATACGCAGTATTTT
TRBD1 | TRBJ1-5 | TRBV24-1 | many | CATSDSGRGPSNQPQHF | TGTGCCACCAGTGATTCAGGCAGGGGGCCTAGCAATCAGCCCCAGCATTTT
TRBD1 | TRBJ1-2 | TRBV20-1 | NA | CSASVQGASDGYTF | TGCAGTGCTAGCGTACAGGGGGCTAGCGATGGCTACACCTTC
TRBD1 | TRBJ2-1 | TRBV5-1 | many | CASSLGQGLYNEQFF | TGCGCCAGCAGCTTGGGACAGGGTCTCTACAATGAGCAGTTCTTC
TRBD2 | TRBJ2-7 | TRBV11-2 | NA | CASSSTAGAYEQYF | TGTGCCAGCAGCTCCACAGCGGGGGCCTACGAGCAGTACTTC
NA | TRBJ1-1 | TRBV5-1 | many | CASSLEAGTTEAFF | TGCGCCAGCAGCTTGGAAGCAGGGACCACTGAAGCTTTCTTT
NA | TRBJ1-5 | TRBV20-1 | many | CSATERGEGKPQHF | TGCAGTGCTACCGAAAGGGGGGAAGGGAAGCCCCAGCATTTT
TRBD1 | TRBJ1-2 | TRBV20-1 | NA | CSASGWGTGGDGYTF | TGCAGTGCTAGTGGCTGGGGGACAGGGGGAGACGGCTACACCTTC
NA | TRBJ2-7 | TRBV7-9 | many | CASSMNLGYEQYF | TGTGCCAGCAGCATGAATCTAGGCTACGAGCAGTACTTC
NA | TRBJ2-3 | TRBV7-9 | many | CASSFPPADTQYF | TGTGCCAGCAGCTTTCCCCCAGCAGATACGCAGTATTTT
NA | TRBJ2-5 | TRBV10-2 | many | CASSTSMETQYF | TGCGCCAGCAGTACGTCAATGGAGACCCAGTACTTC
TRBD2 | TRBJ2-7 | TRBV9 | many | CASSLTSGSSYEQYF | TGTGCCAGCAGCTTGACTAGCGGGAGCTCCTACGAGCAGTACTTC
NA | TRBJ2-3 | TRBV28 | many | CASGTGRRTDTQYF | TGTGCCAGCGGTACAGGGCGGCGCACAGATACGCAGTATTTT
NA | TRBJ1-6 | TRBV2 | NA | CASSESLGSLNSPLHF | TGTGCCAGCAGTGAATCTCTAGGGTCGCTTAATTCACCCCTCCACTTT
NA | TRBJ2-1 | TRBV5-1 | many | CASSQGINNEQFF | TGCGCCAGCTCACAGGGTATCAACAATGAGCAGTTCTTC
TRBD1 | TRBJ1-1 | TRBV24-1 | NA | CATSERPGTGGNTEAFF | TGTGCCACCAGTGAGAGACCCGGGACAGGGGGGAACACTGAAGCTTTCTTT
NA | TRBJ2-5 | TRBV20-1 | many | CSASAQGGWETQYF | TGCAGTGCTAGCGCACAGGGAGGCTGGGAGACCCAGTACTTC
TRBD1 | TRBJ1-5 | TRBV28 | many | CASSGVGQDSNQPQHF | TGTGCCAGCAGTGGGGTGGGACAGGATAGCAATCAGCCCCAGCATTTT
TRBD1 | TRBJ1-1 | TRBV5-6 | many | CASSSGTGFFVTEAFF | TGTGCCAGCAGCTCCGGGACAGGGTTTTTTGTCACTGAAGCTTTCTTT
TRBD2 | TRBJ2-3 | TRBV7-9 | many | CASSPGLAGGRLYF | TGTGCCAGCAGCCCGGGACTAGCGGGAGGTAGACTGTATTTT
TRBD1 | TRBJ2-5 | TRBV11-2 | many | CASSPGTGLYQETQYF | TGTGCCAGCAGCCCCGGGACAGGATTGTACCAAGAGACCCAGTACTTC
NA | TRBJ1-5 | TRBV7-9 | many | CASSLETGKIGNQPQHF | TGTGCCAGCAGCTTAGAGACGGGCAAGATCGGGAATCAGCCCCAGCATTTT
NA | TRBJ2-7 | TRBV18 | NA | CASSPGQTGTNEQYF | TGTGCCAGCTCACCCGGCCAAACGGGGACCAACGAGCAGTACTTC
NA | TRBJ2-7 | TRBV4-1 | many | CASSPLTEDRLYEQYF | TGCGCCAGCAGCCCCCTTACCGAGGACAGACTTTACGAGCAGTACTTC
TRBD2 | TRBJ2-1 | TRBV12-3/TRBV12-4 | many | CASRQTSGDEQFF | TGTGCCAGCAGACAGACTAGCGGGGATGAGCAGTTCTTC
NA | TRBJ2-2 | TRBV2 | many | CASGEYTMAVDTGELFF | TGTGCCAGCGGCGAATACACGATGGCGGTGGACACCGGGGAGCTGTTTTTT
NA | TRBJ1-1 | TRBV5-1 | many | CASSLDASVRNTEAFF | TGCGCCAGCAGCTTGGACGCGTCAGTCAGAAACACTGAAGCTTTCTTT
NA | TRBJ1-2 | TRBV29-1 | many | CSVGGRGYGYTF | TGCAGCGTTGGGGGCAGGGGCTATGGCTACACCTTC
NA | TRBJ2-7 | TRBV7-6 | few | CASSPSVELEYEQYF | TGTGCCAGCAGCCCGTCGGTGGAGTTGGAGTACGAGCAGTACTTC
NA | TRBJ2-1 | TRBV10-3 | many | CAIGTGKGNEQFF | TGTGCCATCGGAACAGGGAAAGGCAATGAGCAGTTCTTC